This T cell receptor (beta chain) derives from a study of HIV-infected patients and healthy controls. One entry per CDR3 protein results from TCRdb running MiXCR on the 5' RACE reads. Among 18,000 or so distinct CDR3 sequences listed, 15% to 20% were seen once. This clonotype was observed at least ten times. Sample: CD8+ T cells from blood. The TCR sequence derives from a human donor in good health.

For the CDR3, the DNA is TGTGCCAGCTCACCAGGGCACATGAACACTGAAGCTTTCTTT. Encoded protein: CASSPGHMNTEAFF. The chain employs TRBV18 and TRBJ1-1; D not resolved. This CDR3 has 14 residues. Deletions cut 2 bases from V and 0 bases from J, with 7 bases between. Germline V gene sequence: CDR1 KGHSH, CDR2 LQKENI.